Below are 17 T cell receptor beta chains sequenced from a single sample in a study of shared clonotypes between healthy human individuals. Only in-frame clones appear in the TCRdb table, and some are missing; sequencing was by immunoSEQ multiplex PCR. The sample includes roughly 2 million clones, 85% to 95% of them seen just once. Sequenced material: naive CD4+ T cells sorted from blood. Subset noted: CD45RA+ positively selected. Receptors were obtained from a young man in good health.

The chain employs TRBV6-5 and TRBJ2-5; weak D call: TRBD2 (5 bases). This CDR3 has 13 amino acids. CDR1 MNHEY and CDR2 SVGAGI come from the germline V gene. V gave up 2 bases and J gave up 5 bases, with 9 bases separating them. The CDR3 sequence: CASSYGSWETQYF. The CDR3 bases are TGTGCCAGCAGTTACGGGAGCTGGGAGACCCAGTACTTC.

This clone is a singleton in its sample. This CDR3 reads CASSQDIGSTFGYTF. The CDR3 region has the DNA TGTGCCAGCAGCCAAGATATTGGCTCTACTTTTGGCTACACCTTC. The gene calls are TRBV4-2 and TRBJ1-2; D gene unclear. From germline, CDR1 is LGHNA and CDR2 YNFKEQ. V was shortened by 0 bases and J by 7 bases, with 15 bases between the two germline ends. The CDR3 covers 15 residues.

The chain carries TRBV11-2 and TRBJ2-7; D gene uncertain. The CDR3 spans 13 residues. Germline V gene lookup returns CDR1 SGHAT and CDR2 FQNNGV. V lost 1 base and J 2 bases, leaving 6 bases between the germline ends. CDR3 protein: CASSLVDTYEQYF. CDR3 DNA: TGTGCCAGCAGCTTAGTGGATACCTACGAGCAGTACTTC.

V usage is TRBV5-6 and J usage is TRBJ1-1; TRBD1 agrees at 7 bases. J gave up 1 base and V 3 bases, and 6 bases lay outside the gene matches. This CDR3 is built from 15 residues. Per the germline V gene, CDR1 is SGHDT and CDR2 is YYEEEE. The CDR3 nucleotides read TGTGCCAGCAGCTCCAGCGACAGGGCGAACACTGAAGCTTTCTTT. It translates to CASSSSDRANTEAFF.

The chain has TRBV30 and TRBJ2-5; D remains ambiguous. Germline V gene lookup returns CDR1 GTSNPN and CDR2 SVGIG (reference sequence). Trimming removed 7 bases from V and 5 bases from J, with 14 bases in between. The CDR3 consists of 12 residues. The CDR3 DNA follows: TGTGCCTCCACGGCCTTTCGGGAGACCCAGTACTTC. It yields the protein CASTAFRETQYF.

The gene calls are TRBV10-3 and TRBJ1-1; unclear D gene. Germline V CDR1 and CDR2: ENHRY, SYGVKD. Trimming stripped 6 bases from V and 1 base from J, with 9 bases between. The CDR3 sequence is 13 residues long. CDR3 protein: CAIRKDKNTEAFF. The CDR3 DNA reads as TGTGCCATCAGGAAGGATAAGAACACTGAAGCTTTCTTT.

This clone was recorded once. The chain uses TRBV28 and TRBJ1-5, with D unresolved. This CDR3 comprises 14 residues. Trimming stripped 2 bases from V and 1 base from J, with 6 bases between. The germline gives CDR1 MDHEN, CDR2 SYDVKM. CDR3: CASSLARSNQPQHF. Written as DNA, the CDR3 is TGTGCCAGCAGTTTAGCCAGGAGCAATCAGCCCCAGCATTTT.

This rearrangement joins TRBV28 to TRBJ1-2; D is perhaps TRBD1 (5 bases). CDR1 is MDHEN, CDR2 SYDVKM, per germline. Deletions cut 1 base from V and 2 bases from J, with 14 bases between. This CDR3 has 16 residues. CDR3 in DNA: TGTGCCAGCAGTTTATTTCTAGGGGCGCAGAACTATGGCTACACCTTC. Its translation is CASSLFLGAQNYGYTF.

The chain is built from TRBV4-3 and TRBJ2-5, with TRBD2 matching 14 bases. The ends lost 3 bases at V and 5 bases at J; junction bases unmatched: 5. CDR3 length: 16 residues. Germline CDR1 LGHNA, CDR2 YSLEER. The CDR3 DNA sequence: TGCGCCAGCAGCCAGGGGACTAGCGGGAGTACGGAGACCCAGTACTTC. Its translation is CASSQGTSGSTETQYF.

The CDR3 protein is CASSQRGATNEKLFF. Here the CDR3 DNA reads TGTGCCAGCTCACAGCGGGGAGCAACTAATGAAAAACTGTTTTTT. The V call is TRBV18, the J call TRBJ1-4; D uncertain. The V gene lost 4 bases and the J gene lost 0 bases, with 9 bases spanning the gap. Germline CDR1 KGHSH, CDR2 LQKENI. The CDR3 is 15 amino acids.

V gene TRBV7-9 combines with J gene TRBJ1-1; D may be TRBD1 (5 bases). V lost 0 bases to trimming and J lost 4 bases, with 12 bases between them. Germline V gene data show CDR1 as SEHNR and CDR2 as FQNEAQ (reference sequence). The CDR3 consists of 15 residues. The CDR3 loop is CASSLALGRGTEAFF. The DNA for the CDR3 is TGTGCCAGCAGCTTAGCGTTGGGGCGCGGCACTGAAGCTTTCTTT.

This chain uses TRBV5-1 with TRBJ1-6, with TRBD1 identical over 8 bases. Germline CDR1 is SGHRS and CDR2 is YFSETQ. V lost 7 bases, J lost 8 bases, and 5 bases stayed unmatched. There are 13 residues in the CDR3. The CDR3 reads CASRTGFDSPLHF. DNA for the CDR3: TGCGCCAGCCGGACAGGGTTTGATTCACCCCTCCACTTT.

This clone was observed a single time. This chain uses TRBV28 with TRBJ2-1; 7 bases align to TRBD1. Germline-derived CDR1 and CDR2 are MDHEN and SYDVKM. The CDR3 has 13 residues. V dropped 6 bases and J dropped 6; count of bases not matched to a gene: 5. The CDR3 bases are TGTGCCAGCAGCGAGGGGGCTTCCAATGAGCAGTTCTTC. It is translated as CASSEGASNEQFF.

This rearrangement joins TRBV20-1 to TRBJ1-1, with D maybe TRBD1 (6 bases). V shed 6 bases and J shed 5 bases, with 10 bases lying between them. Germline values: CDR1 DFQATT, CDR2 SNEGSKA (reference sequence). The CDR3 contains 11 residues. CDR3 sequence reads: CSALGGTEAFF. CDR3 sequence (DNA): TGCAGTGCGCTAGGGGGGACTGAAGCTTTCTTT.

The V gene is TRBV11-2, the J gene TRBJ2-1; D is uncertain. V lost 2 bases and J lost 4, with 6 bases in between. Looked up from germline, CDR1 is SGHAT and CDR2 is FQNNGV. The CDR3 is 13 amino acids. CDR3 amino acids: CASSLFRYNEQFF. DNA of the CDR3: TGTGCCAGCAGCTTATTTCGGTACAATGAGCAGTTCTTC.

The J gene is TRBJ2-7, the V gene TRBV12-2; TRBD2, the table's D call, lacks a check against the DNA. TRBV12-2 is assigned pseudogene status. CDR3 length: 16 amino acids. CDR3 amino acids: CASPPIAGFPSYEQYF. CDR3 sequence (DNA): TGTGCAAGTCCCCCTATCGCGGGCTTCCCTTCCTACGAGCAGTACTTC.

The genes are TRBV10-3 and TRBJ1-2; no clear D. Germline CDR1 and CDR2: ENHRY and SYGVKD. Trimming left V 3 bases short and J 0 bases short, with 11 bases between. CDR3 length: 15 residues. The CDR3 region is CAISEGQTTNYGYTF. Written as DNA, the CDR3 is TGTGCCATCAGTGAAGGTCAGACTACTAACTATGGCTACACCTTC.